This record concerns one T cell receptor (beta chain) sequence. The same CDR3 arises from other DNA sequences in this sample as well. The data are from a study of technical replicates of blood from a handful of donors. This table comes from immunoSEQ multiplex PCR, and its TCRdb copy is limited to in-frame clones, with some not included. This sample has 75,000 to 95,000 clones; just under 95% occur once, and the top ten carry 0.25%. V shed 2 bases, J shed 0 bases, and the junction held 1 base outside the gene matches. The CDR3 spans 15 residues. Per the germline V gene, CDR1 is SGHRS and CDR2 is YFSETQ.

The sample consisted of T cells isolated from PBMCs. This receptor was identified in a human donor in good health. This rearrangement joins TRBV5-1 to TRBJ2-1; 8 nucleotides align to TRBD2. CDR3 in amino acids: CASSFSGSSYNEQFF. In nucleotides, the CDR3 is TGCGCCAGCAGCTTCAGCGGGAGCTCCTACAATGAGCAGTTCTTC.